The rows below give T cell receptor beta chains drawn from one sample of a study of blood T cell repertoires in COVID-19. Profiled with immunoSEQ multiplex PCR; TCRdb holds only in-frame clones, not every one. This sample has roughly 160,000 clones, with 83% found just once. Material for sequencing was peripheral blood. The receptors come from a woman of 80 years or more with acute or convalescent COVID-19. Each CDR3 is given with its conserved first and last residue.

J: TRBJ2-2; V: TRBV19; CDR3: CASSFMTGGELFF
J: TRBJ2-5; V: TRBV5-4; CDR3: CASSPVLAGAETQYF
J: TRBJ1-3; V: TRBV12-3/TRBV12-4; CDR3: CASSFPGNTIYF
J: TRBJ2-7; V: TRBV28; CDR3: CASSLGRTDPYEQYF
J: TRBJ1-1; V: TRBV6-5; CDR3: CASKGTVNTEAFF
J: TRBJ1-1; V: TRBV5-1; CDR3: CASSLDSFPEAFF
J: TRBJ2-1; V: TRBV5-1; CDR3: CASSNRDRGLSSYNEQFF
J: TRBJ2-5; V: TRBV2; CDR3: CASMGNRAGETQYF
J: TRBJ2-1; V: TRBV3-1/TRBV3-2; CDR3: CASSQDYYNEQFF
J: TRBJ1-2; V: TRBV10-2; CDR3: CASKEDWGLSYGYTF
J: TRBJ1-3; V: TRBV9; CDR3: CASSARQGRPGNTIYF
J: TRBJ2-5; V: TRBV24-1; CDR3: CATRDGGRPETQYF
J: TRBJ2-3; V: TRBV9; CDR3: CASSVRSGGADTQYF
J: TRBJ1-1; V: TRBV3-1/TRBV3-2; CDR3: CASSQVRGRVNTEAFF
J: TRBJ2-7; V: TRBV19; CDR3: CASSYQVTYEQYF
J: TRBJ1-1; V: TRBV6-6; CDR3: CASSFDRTNSGSEAFF
J: TRBJ2-2; V: TRBV7-9; CDR3: CASSRDRGPGELFF
J: TRBJ1-5; V: TRBV27; CDR3: CASSLTGPGSQPQHF
J: TRBJ1-1; V: TRBV9; CDR3: CASSLSGALNTEAFF
J: TRBJ1-4; V: TRBV7-9; CDR3: CASSPPGTTNEKLFF
J: TRBJ2-7; V: TRBV27; CDR3: CASSKSRGGGIYEQYF
J: TRBJ2-7; V: TRBV11-3; CDR3: CASSFTSTGTGFYEQYF
J: TRBJ2-3; V: TRBV9; CDR3: CASSATSSRTDTQYF
J: TRBJ1-5; V: TRBV19; CDR3: CASNINRGLAQHF
J: TRBJ2-7; V: TRBV10-3; CDR3: CAIKATGGSYEQYF
J: TRBJ1-4; V: TRBV10-3; CDR3: CAISTGGDEKLFF
J: TRBJ2-3; V: TRBV11-2; CDR3: CASSPQGGTDTQYF
J: TRBJ2-1; V: TRBV9; CDR3: CASSTGQGFNEQFF
J: TRBJ1-6; V: TRBV11-2; CDR3: CASSSPYRGNSPLHF
J: TRBJ1-1; V: TRBV20-1; CDR3: CSATGGTEAFF
J: TRBJ1-5; V: TRBV19; CDR3: CASSRHSNQPQHF
J: TRBJ2-7; V: TRBV27; CDR3: CASRKLRDRGTEQYF
J: TRBJ2-5; V: TRBV4-3; CDR3: CASSQDFVETQYF
J: TRBJ2-7; V: TRBV11-2; CDR3: CASSPGLLAGYEQYF
J: TRBJ2-1; V: TRBV2; CDR3: CASGPTGIMVNEQFF
J: TRBJ2-3; V: TRBV6-2/TRBV6-3; CDR3: CASSYEPGTSGGYVDTQYF
J: TRBJ1-1; V: TRBV3-1/TRBV3-2; CDR3: CASSQDVVREAFF
J: TRBJ2-5; V: TRBV7-6; CDR3: CASSLGARAGVPLGTQYF
J: TRBJ2-7; V: TRBV30; CDR3: CAWSQSGAPYEQYF
J: TRBJ2-7; V: TRBV28; CDR3: CASRSNGGGVYEQYF
J: TRBJ1-3; V: TRBV24-1; CDR3: CATSDSPAGAGGNTIYF
J: TRBJ2-1; V: TRBV5-1; CDR3: CASSSGQGNEQFF
J: TRBJ2-1; V: TRBV19; CDR3: CASSTGLAGENEQFF
J: TRBJ1-5; V: TRBV19; CDR3: CASSIKGGENQPQHF
J: TRBJ2-7; V: TRBV28; CDR3: CASSPGTGRTYEQYF
J: TRBJ2-5; V: TRBV6-2/TRBV6-3; CDR3: CASSSPDRGIWTQYF
J: TRBJ1-4; V: TRBV18; CDR3: CASSPPIGGEKLFF
J: TRBJ1-2; V: TRBV5-1; CDR3: CASRLGTGDYGYTF
J: TRBJ2-1; V: TRBV7-2; CDR3: CASSLVGGLRSYNEQFF
J: TRBJ1-5; V: TRBV21-1; CDR3: CASSCGRMDRVDQPQHF
J: TRBJ2-7; V: TRBV6-2/TRBV6-3; CDR3: CASSPRSSYEQYF
J: TRBJ2-2; V: TRBV11-2; CDR3: CASSLERAGELFF
J: TRBJ1-4; V: TRBV2; CDR3: CASKNGQGVEKLFF
J: TRBJ1-2; V: TRBV6-5; CDR3: CASSPAAGGYTF
J: TRBJ2-1; V: TRBV7-2; CDR3: CASSLAGRGGRNEQFF
J: TRBJ2-3; V: TRBV5-1; CDR3: CASSLVSTGGTDTQYF
J: TRBJ2-7; V: TRBV7-2; CDR3: CASSLSGTGSYEQYF
J: TRBJ1-1; V: TRBV5-4; CDR3: CASSSQLQGTEAFF
J: TRBJ1-2; V: TRBV5-1; CDR3: CASRVGTVRADGYTF